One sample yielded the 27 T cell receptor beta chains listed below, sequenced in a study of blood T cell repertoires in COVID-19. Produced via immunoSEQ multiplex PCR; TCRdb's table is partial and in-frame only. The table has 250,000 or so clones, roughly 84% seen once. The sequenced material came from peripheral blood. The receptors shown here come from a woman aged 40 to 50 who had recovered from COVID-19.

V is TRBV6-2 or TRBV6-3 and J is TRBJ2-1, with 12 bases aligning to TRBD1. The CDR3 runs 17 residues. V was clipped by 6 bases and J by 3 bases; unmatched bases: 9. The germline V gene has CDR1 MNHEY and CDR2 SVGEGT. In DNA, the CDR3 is TGTGCCAGCAGCCCTACCGGGACAGGGGGCTTCTACAATGAGCAGTTCTTC. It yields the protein CASSPTGTGGFYNEQFF.

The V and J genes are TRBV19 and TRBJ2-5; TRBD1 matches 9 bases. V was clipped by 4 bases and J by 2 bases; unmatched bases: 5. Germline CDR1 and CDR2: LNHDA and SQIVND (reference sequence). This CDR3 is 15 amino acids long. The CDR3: CASSRADRGQETQYF. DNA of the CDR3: TGTGCCAGTAGTAGAGCAGACAGGGGGCAAGAGACCCAGTACTTC.

CDR3 nucleotide sequence: TGTGCCAGCTCACCGGAGACAGGGAGCACAGATACGCAGTATTTT. This codes for CASSPETGSTDTQYF. The gene calls are TRBV18 and TRBJ2-3, with 7 positions matching TRBD1. Trimming removed 3 bases from V and 0 bases from J; junction bases left unmatched: 3. Germline V gene sequence: CDR1 KGHSH, CDR2 LQKENI. The CDR3 extends over 15 amino acids.

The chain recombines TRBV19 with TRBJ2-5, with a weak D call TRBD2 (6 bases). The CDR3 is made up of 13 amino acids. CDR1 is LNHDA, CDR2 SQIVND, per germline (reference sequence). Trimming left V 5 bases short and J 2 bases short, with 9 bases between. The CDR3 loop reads CASSSGLQETQYF. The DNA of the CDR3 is TGTGCCAGTAGTTCCGGACTACAAGAGACCCAGTACTTC.

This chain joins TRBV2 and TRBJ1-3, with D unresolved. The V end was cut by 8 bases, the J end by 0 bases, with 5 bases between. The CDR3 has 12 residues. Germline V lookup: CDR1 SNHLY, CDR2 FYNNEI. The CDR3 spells CASGLSGNTIYF. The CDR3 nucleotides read TGTGCCAGCGGGCTCTCTGGAAACACCATATATTTT.

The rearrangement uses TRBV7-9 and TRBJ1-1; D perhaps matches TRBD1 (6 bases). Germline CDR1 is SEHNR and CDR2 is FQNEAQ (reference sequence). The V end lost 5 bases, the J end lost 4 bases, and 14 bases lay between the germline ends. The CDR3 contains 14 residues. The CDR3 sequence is CASSHTGSATEAFF. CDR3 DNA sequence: TGTGCCAGCAGCCATACAGGGTCGGCCACTGAAGCTTTCTTT. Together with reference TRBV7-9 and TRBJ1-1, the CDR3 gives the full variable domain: DTGVSQNPRHKITKRGQNVTFRCDPISEHNRLYWYRQTLGQGPEFLTYFQNEAQLEKSRLLSDRFSAERPKGSFSTLEIQRTEQGDSAMYLCASSHTGSATEAFFGQGTRLTVV.

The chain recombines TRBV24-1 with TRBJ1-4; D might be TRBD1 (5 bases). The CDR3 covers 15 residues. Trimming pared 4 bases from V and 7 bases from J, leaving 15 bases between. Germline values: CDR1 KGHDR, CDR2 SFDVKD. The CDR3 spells CATSEGSQGGEKLFF. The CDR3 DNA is TGTGCCACCAGTGAGGGCAGTCAGGGTGGTGAAAAACTGTTTTTT.

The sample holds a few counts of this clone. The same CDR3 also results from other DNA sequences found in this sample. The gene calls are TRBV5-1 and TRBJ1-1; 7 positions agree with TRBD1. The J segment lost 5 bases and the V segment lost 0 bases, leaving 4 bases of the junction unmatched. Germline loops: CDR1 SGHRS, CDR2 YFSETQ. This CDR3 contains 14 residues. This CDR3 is CASSLAGGNTEAFF. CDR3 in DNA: TGCGCCAGCAGCTTGGCAGGGGGAAATACTGAAGCTTTCTTT.

CDR3 sequence reads: CASSYAYSRGNNSPLHF. The CDR3 DNA follows: TGTGCCAGCAGTTACGCCTACAGTCGAGGGAATAATTCACCCCTCCACTTT. This rearrangement joins TRBV6-2 or TRBV6-3 to TRBJ1-6, with D unclear. Germline loops: CDR1 MNHEY, CDR2 SVGEGT. The CDR3 has 17 residues. Trimming removed 2 bases at V and 5 bases at J, with 16 bases between.

For the CDR3, the DNA is TGTGCCAGCAGTGAAGCAGGGGCAGATACGCAGTATTTT. Its translation is CASSEAGADTQYF. V is TRBV6-1 and J is TRBJ2-3; perhaps TRBD1 as D (5 bases). CDR3 size: 13 residues. V dropped 0 bases and J dropped 4 bases, with 5 bases sitting between them. Germline CDR1 MNHNS, CDR2 SASEGT.

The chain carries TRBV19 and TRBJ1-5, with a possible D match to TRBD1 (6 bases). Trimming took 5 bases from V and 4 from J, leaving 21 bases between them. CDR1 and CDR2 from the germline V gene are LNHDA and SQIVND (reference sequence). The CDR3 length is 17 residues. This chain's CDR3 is CASSPRTAFNYNQPQHF. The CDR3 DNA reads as TGTGCCAGTAGTCCTCGGACAGCCTTTAACTATAATCAGCCCCAGCATTTT.

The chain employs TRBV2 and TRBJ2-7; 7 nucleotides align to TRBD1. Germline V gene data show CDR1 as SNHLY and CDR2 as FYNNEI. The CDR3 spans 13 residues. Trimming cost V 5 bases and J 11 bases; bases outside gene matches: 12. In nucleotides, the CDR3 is TGTGCCAGCAGTCGAGGACAGGACCCCCGAGAGTACTTC. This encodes CASSRGQDPREYF.

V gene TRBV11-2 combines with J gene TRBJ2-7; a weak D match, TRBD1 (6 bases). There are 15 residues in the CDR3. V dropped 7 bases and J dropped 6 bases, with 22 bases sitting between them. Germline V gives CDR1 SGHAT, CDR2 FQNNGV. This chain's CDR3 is CASMPIPVRGFEQYF. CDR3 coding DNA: TGTGCCAGCATGCCTATACCCGTTAGGGGGTTCGAGCAGTACTTC.

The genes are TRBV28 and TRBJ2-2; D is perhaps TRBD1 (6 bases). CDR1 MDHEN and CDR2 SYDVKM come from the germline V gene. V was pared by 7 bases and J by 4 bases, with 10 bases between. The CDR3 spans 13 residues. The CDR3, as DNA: TGTGCCAGCAAAAAAGGGGGCACCGGGGAGCTGTTTTTT. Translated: CASKKGGTGELFF.

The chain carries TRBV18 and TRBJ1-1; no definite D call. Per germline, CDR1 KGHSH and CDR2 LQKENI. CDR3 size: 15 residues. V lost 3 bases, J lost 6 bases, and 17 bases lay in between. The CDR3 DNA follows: TGTGCCAGCTCACCTACGCGGGCAATAACCGCTGAAGCTTTCTTT. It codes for CASSPTRAITAEAFF.

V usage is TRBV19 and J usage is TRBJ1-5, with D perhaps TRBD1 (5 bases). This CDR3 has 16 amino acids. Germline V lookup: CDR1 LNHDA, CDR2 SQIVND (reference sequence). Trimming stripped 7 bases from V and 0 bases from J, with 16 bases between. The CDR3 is CASNNPDSPSNQPQHF. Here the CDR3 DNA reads TGTGCCAGTAACAACCCAGACAGTCCTAGCAATCAGCCCCAGCATTTT.

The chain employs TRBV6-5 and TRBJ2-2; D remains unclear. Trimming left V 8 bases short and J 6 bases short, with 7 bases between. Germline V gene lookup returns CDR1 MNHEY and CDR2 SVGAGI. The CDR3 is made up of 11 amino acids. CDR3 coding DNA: TGTGCCAGCCACCGGTCCGGGGAGCTGTTTTTT. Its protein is CASHRSGELFF.

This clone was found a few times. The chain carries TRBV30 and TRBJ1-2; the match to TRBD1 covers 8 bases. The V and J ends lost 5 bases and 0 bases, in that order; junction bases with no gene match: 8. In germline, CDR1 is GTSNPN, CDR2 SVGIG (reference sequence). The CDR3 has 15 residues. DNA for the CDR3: TGTGCCTGGGGGACAGGAGGACTCTCTAACTATGGCTACACCTTC. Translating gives CAWGTGGLSNYGYTF.

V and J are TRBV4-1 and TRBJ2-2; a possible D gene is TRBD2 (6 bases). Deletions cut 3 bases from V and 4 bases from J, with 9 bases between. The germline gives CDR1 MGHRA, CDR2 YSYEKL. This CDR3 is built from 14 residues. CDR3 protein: CASSHPGVTGELFF. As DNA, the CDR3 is TGCGCCAGCAGCCATCCGGGGGTCACCGGGGAGCTGTTTTTT.

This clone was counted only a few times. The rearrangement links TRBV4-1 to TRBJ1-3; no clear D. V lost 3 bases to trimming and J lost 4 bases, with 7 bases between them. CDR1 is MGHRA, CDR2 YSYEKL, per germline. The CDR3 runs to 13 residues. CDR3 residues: CASSHELGNTIYF. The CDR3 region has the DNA TGCGCCAGCAGCCATGAGTTGGGAAACACCATATATTTT.

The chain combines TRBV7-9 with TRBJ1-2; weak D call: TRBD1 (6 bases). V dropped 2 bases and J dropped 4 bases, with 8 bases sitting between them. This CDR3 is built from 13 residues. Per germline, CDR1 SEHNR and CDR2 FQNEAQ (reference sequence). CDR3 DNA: TGTGCCAGCAGCTTACAGGGGAGCTATGGCTACACCTTC. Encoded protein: CASSLQGSYGYTF.

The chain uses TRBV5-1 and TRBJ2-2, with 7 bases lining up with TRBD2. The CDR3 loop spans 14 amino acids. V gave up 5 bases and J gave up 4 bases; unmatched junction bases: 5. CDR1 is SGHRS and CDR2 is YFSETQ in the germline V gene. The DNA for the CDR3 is TGCGCCAGCAGTTCTTTAGCGGGCACCGGGGAGCTGTTTTTT. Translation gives CASSSLAGTGELFF.

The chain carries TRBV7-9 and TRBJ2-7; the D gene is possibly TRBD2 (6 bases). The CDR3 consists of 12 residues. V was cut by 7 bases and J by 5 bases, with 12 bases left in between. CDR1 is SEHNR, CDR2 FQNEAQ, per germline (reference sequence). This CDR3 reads CASTLGGDEQYF. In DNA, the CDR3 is TGTGCCAGCACCCTAGGAGGGGACGAGCAGTACTTC.

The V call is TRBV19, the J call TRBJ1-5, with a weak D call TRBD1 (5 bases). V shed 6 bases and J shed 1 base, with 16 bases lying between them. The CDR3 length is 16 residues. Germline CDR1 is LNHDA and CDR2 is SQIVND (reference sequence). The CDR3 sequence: CASSQRQGWSNQPQHF. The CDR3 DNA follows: TGTGCCAGTAGCCAACGTCAGGGTTGGAGCAATCAGCCCCAGCATTTT.

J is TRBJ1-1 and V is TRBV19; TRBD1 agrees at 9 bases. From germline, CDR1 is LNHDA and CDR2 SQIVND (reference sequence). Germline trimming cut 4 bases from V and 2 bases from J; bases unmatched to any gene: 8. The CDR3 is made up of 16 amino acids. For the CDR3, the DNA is TGTGCCAGTAGTAAGGGACAGGGTTGGGTTAACACTGAAGCTTTCTTT. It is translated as CASSKGQGWVNTEAFF.

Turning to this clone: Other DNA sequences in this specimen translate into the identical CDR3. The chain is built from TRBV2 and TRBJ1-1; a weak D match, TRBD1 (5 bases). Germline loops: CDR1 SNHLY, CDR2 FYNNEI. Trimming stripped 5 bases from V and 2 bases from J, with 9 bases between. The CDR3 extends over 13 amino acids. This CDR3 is CASSLQVNTEAFF. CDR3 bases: TGTGCCAGCAGTTTACAGGTAAACACTGAAGCTTTCTTT. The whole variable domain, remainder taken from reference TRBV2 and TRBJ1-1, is EPEVTQTPSHQVTQMGQEVILRCVPISNHLYFYWYRQILGQKVEFLVSFYNNEISEKSEIFDDQFSVERPDGSNFTLKIRSTKLEDSAMYFCASSLQVNTEAFFGQGTRLTVV.

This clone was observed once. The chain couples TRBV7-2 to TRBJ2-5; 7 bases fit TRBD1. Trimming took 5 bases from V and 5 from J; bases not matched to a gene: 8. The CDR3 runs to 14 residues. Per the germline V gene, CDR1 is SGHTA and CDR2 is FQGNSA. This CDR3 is CASSRRQGSETQYF. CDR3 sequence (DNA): TGTGCCAGCAGCAGAAGACAGGGCTCGGAGACCCAGTACTTC.